This TCR beta chain came from a study of shared clonotypes between healthy human individuals. Naive CD8 cells, CD45RO-negative and positively selected for CCR7, excluded terminally differentiated effector memory CD45RA+ cells. There are 14 residues in the CDR3. Germline loops: CDR1 SGHAT, CDR2 FQNNGV. V gave up 7 bases and J gave up 3 bases, with 15 bases separating them. Sequencing used immunoSEQ multiplex PCR; TCRdb keeps in-frame clones, though not all of them. The table records almost 700,000 clones, about 92% of them present only once. The gene calls are TRBV11-2 and TRBJ2-5; D not resolved. The specimen was naive CD8+ T cells sorted from blood. The receptor's source is a man younger than 40 in good health. The CDR3 coding sequence is TGTGCCAGCAAATTAAATGCCGGAGAAGAGACCCAGTACTTC. It codes for CASKLNAGEETQYF.